The rows below give T cell receptor beta chains drawn from one sample of a study of cytomegalovirus exposure and HLA in healthy donors. The table came from immunoSEQ multiplex PCR; TCRdb's copy has only in-frame clones and leaves some out. The profile shows under 200,000 clones, roughly 80% of them singletons. Material for sequencing was PBMCs. All receptors come from a woman in her twenties or thirties in good health and CMV-seronegative. CDR3s include the opening cysteine and the closing phenylalanine or tryptophan. The order of the fields is clone size, V gene, J gene, D gene, CDR3 DNA, CDR3 protein. A D gene is named only where the DNA matches it firmly. Size is omitted from some rows. Given values are once, few, many or a class for expanded clones.

>once|TRBV5-1|TRBJ1-1|TRBD1
TGCGCCAGCAGCTGGGGACAGGGGAGCACTGAAGCTTTCTTT
CASSWGQGSTEAFF
>once|TRBV28|TRBJ2-3|TRBD2
TGTGCCAGCAGTTTATTAGGCGGGGGGGCATCAGATACGCAGTATTTT
CASSLLGGGASDTQYF
>NA|TRBV19|TRBJ2-1|NA
TGTGCCAGTGGGCCTCGAAATGAGCAGTTCTTC
CASGPRNEQFF
>few|TRBV6-1|TRBJ2-3|NA
TGTGCCAGCAGTGGAGGGGGGGCAGGCGAGGATACGCAGTATTTT
CASSGGGAGEDTQYF
>NA|TRBV5-4|TRBJ1-2|NA
TGTGCCAGCAGCTTGAGTGGGGGGGATGGCTACACCTTC
CASSLSGGDGYTF
>NA|TRBV5-1|TRBJ1-5|NA
TGCGCCAGCAGCTTACAGGGAAATGAGCCCCAGCATTTT
CASSLQGNEPQHF
>few|TRBV29-1|TRBJ1-1|TRBD1
TGCAGCGGTAAGACAGGGCTTCGGAACACTGAAGCTTTCTTT
CSGKTGLRNTEAFF
>few|TRBV9|TRBJ1-2|NA
TGTGCCAGCAGCGTAGCTAGCGGGGCTAACTATGGCTACACCTTC
CASSVASGANYGYTF
>NA|TRBV29-1|TRBJ1-2|NA
TGCAGCGTTGATTTGGAGATTGGCTACACCTTC
CSVDLEIGYTF
>NA|TRBV2|TRBJ2-7|NA
TGTGCCAGCAGTATAGCGACGGAGGTGGACGAGCAGTACTTC
CASSIATEVDEQYF
>few|TRBV5-1|TRBJ2-7|TRBD1
TGCGCCAGCAGCTTGCTAGGACAGGCTACCTACGAGCAGTACTTC
CASSLLGQATYEQYF
>once|TRBV7-3|TRBJ1-6|TRBD1
TGTGCCAGCAGCGACTCCGGGACAGGACTGACACCCCTCCACTTT
CASSDSGTGLTPLHF